This T cell receptor beta chain was sequenced for a study of ipilimumab plus nivolumab after autologous stem cell transplantation. Study-level information: Patients received a median of roughly 5 ipilimumab and roughly eight nivolumab doses. Findings of the study overall: TCR repertoire, Treg phenotype and gut microbiota reportedly support more study of this approach.

TCRdb's table, derived via immunoSEQ multiplex PCR, lists solely in-frame clones and lacks some. The repertoire includes 9,000 to 9,500 clones, over 60% of them detected once, and roughly a sixth sits in the top ten. Trimming took 0 bases from V and 7 from J, leaving 9 bases between them. This CDR3 is built from 13 residues. The V gene's germline CDR1 is MNHNY and CDR2 SVGAGI (reference sequence). On this clone itself: No antigen is known for it.

Starting 14 to 28 days after autologous transplant, ipilimumab 1 mg/kg was given. Dosing: nivolumab 3 mg/kg IV, weeks 1, 4, 7, 10, then every two weeks to week 26. The origin of this receptor is a female donor with multiple myeloma. Sequencing was performed on PBMCs, taken in a trial of ipilimumab plus nivolumab as post-transplant consolidation. The chain has TRBV6-6 and TRBJ1-1; no firm D call. In DNA form, the CDR3 reads TGTGCCAGCAGTTACTCGCGAGGGTATGAAGCTTTCTTT. This sequence encodes CASSYSRGYEAFF.